Listed below are T cell receptor beta chains from one sample, sequenced in a study of shared clonotypes between healthy human individuals. The protocol was immunoSEQ multiplex PCR, while the TCRdb copy is restricted to in-frame clones and leaves out a portion. The sample lists about 1.5 million clones; 95% to 99% were seen once. The source material was naive CD4+ T cells sorted from blood. All receptors derive from a man younger than 45 in good health. Each CDR3 is given with its conserved first and last residue. A D gene is named only where the DNA matches it firmly. A clone size is listed for some rows: how often the clone was seen (once, few, many), or a class if it is expanded.

j_call: TRBJ2-7
clone_size: -
v_call: TRBV19
d_call: -
cdr3_aa: CASHGGYEQYF
cdr3_nt: TGTGCCAGCCACGGGGGTTACGAGCAGTACTTC

j_call: TRBJ2-2
clone_size: once
v_call: TRBV5-6
d_call: -
cdr3_aa: CASSQLGGANTGELFF
cdr3_nt: TGTGCCAGCAGCCAATTGGGCGGAGCGAACACCGGGGAGCTGTTTTTT

j_call: TRBJ2-1
clone_size: -
v_call: TRBV28
d_call: -
cdr3_aa: CASSPLSLNNEQFF
cdr3_nt: TGTGCCAGCAGCCCTCTCTCATTAAACAATGAGCAGTTCTTC

j_call: TRBJ2-5
clone_size: -
v_call: TRBV7-2
d_call: -
cdr3_aa: CASSLVPETQYF
cdr3_nt: TGTGCCAGCAGCTTAGTGCCGGAGACCCAGTACTTC

j_call: TRBJ2-7
clone_size: -
v_call: TRBV7-6
d_call: -
cdr3_aa: CASSLGSYEQYF
cdr3_nt: TGTGCCAGCAGCTTAGGGTCCTACGAGCAGTACTTC

j_call: TRBJ1-1
clone_size: -
v_call: TRBV18
d_call: -
cdr3_aa: CASSPLRTEAFF
cdr3_nt: TGTGCCAGCTCACCACTGAGGACTGAAGCTTTCTTT

j_call: TRBJ2-7
clone_size: -
v_call: TRBV5-1
d_call: -
cdr3_aa: CASSTRTGLPGEQYF
cdr3_nt: TGCGCCAGCAGCACCCGAACGGGTCTACCGGGCGAGCAGTACTTC

j_call: TRBJ1-3
clone_size: -
v_call: TRBV18
d_call: TRBD1
cdr3_aa: CASSRQGLGNTIYF
cdr3_nt: TGTGCCAGCTCACGACAGGGGTTGGGAAACACCATATATTTT

j_call: TRBJ2-6
clone_size: -
v_call: TRBV29-1
d_call: -
cdr3_aa: CSVSGYGANVLTF
cdr3_nt: TGCAGCGTTTCAGGGTACGGGGCCAACGTCCTGACTTTC

j_call: TRBJ2-1
clone_size: once
v_call: TRBV14
d_call: -
cdr3_aa: CASSHRNGVGQFF
cdr3_nt: TGTGCCAGCAGCCACAGGAATGGTGTTGGGCAGTTCTTC

j_call: TRBJ2-3
clone_size: -
v_call: TRBV27
d_call: -
cdr3_aa: CASSLNGRRGDTQYF
cdr3_nt: TGTGCCAGCAGTTTAAATGGGCGGCGAGGGGATACGCAGTATTTT

j_call: TRBJ1-1
clone_size: -
v_call: TRBV5-4
d_call: -
cdr3_aa: CASRVTPVGTEAFF
cdr3_nt: TGTGCCAGCAGGGTAACCCCTGTGGGCACTGAAGCTTTCTTT

j_call: TRBJ2-2
clone_size: -
v_call: TRBV11-3
d_call: -
cdr3_aa: CASSFGGELFF
cdr3_nt: TGTGCCAGCAGCTTTGGCGGGGAGCTGTTTTTT

j_call: TRBJ2-1
clone_size: -
v_call: TRBV28
d_call: -
cdr3_aa: CASSPWIASGNNEQFF
cdr3_nt: TGTGCCAGCAGTCCCTGGATTGCCTCGGGGAACAATGAGCAGTTCTTC

j_call: TRBJ2-1
clone_size: -
v_call: TRBV5-4
d_call: TRBD1
cdr3_aa: CASRNFGGTGLSSYNEQFF
cdr3_nt: TGTGCCAGCCGGAATTTTGGGGGGACAGGCTTGAGCTCCTACAATGAGCAGTTCTTC

j_call: TRBJ1-5
clone_size: -
v_call: TRBV2
d_call: -
cdr3_aa: CASREVSNQPQHF
cdr3_nt: TGTGCCAGCAGGGAAGTTAGCAATCAGCCCCAGCATTTT

j_call: TRBJ2-2
clone_size: -
v_call: TRBV7-6
d_call: TRBD2
cdr3_aa: CASSWWTSGSRGELFF
cdr3_nt: TGTGCCAGCAGCTGGTGGACTAGCGGGAGTCGGGGGGAGCTGTTTTTT

j_call: TRBJ2-1
clone_size: -
v_call: TRBV6-5
d_call: -
cdr3_aa: CASSSVGNEQFF
cdr3_nt: TGTGCCAGCAGTTCTGTCGGCAATGAGCAGTTCTTC

j_call: TRBJ2-2
clone_size: -
v_call: TRBV10-2
d_call: -
cdr3_aa: CASRRGAGDGELFF
cdr3_nt: TGCGCCAGCAGAAGGGGGGCAGGAGACGGGGAGCTGTTTTTT

j_call: TRBJ1-5
clone_size: -
v_call: TRBV7-9
d_call: -
cdr3_aa: CASSLDWSQPQHF
cdr3_nt: TGTGCCAGCAGCTTAGATTGGAGTCAGCCCCAGCATTTT

j_call: TRBJ2-1
clone_size: -
v_call: TRBV5-1
d_call: TRBD2
cdr3_aa: CASSLPAGLAPYNEQFF
cdr3_nt: TGCGCCAGCAGCTTGCCCGCGGGACTAGCGCCGTACAATGAGCAGTTCTTC

j_call: TRBJ2-6
clone_size: -
v_call: TRBV29-1
d_call: TRBD1
cdr3_aa: CSVTGQGASGANVLTF
cdr3_nt: TGCAGCGTCACGGGACAGGGGGCGTCTGGGGCCAACGTCCTGACTTTC

j_call: TRBJ1-2
clone_size: -
v_call: TRBV9
d_call: -
cdr3_aa: CASRRDGNYGYTF
cdr3_nt: TGTGCCAGCAGAAGAGATGGGAACTATGGCTACACCTTC

j_call: TRBJ2-1
clone_size: -
v_call: TRBV29-1
d_call: -
cdr3_aa: CSVDVGTEQFF
cdr3_nt: TGCAGCGTTGATGTAGGGACTGAGCAGTTCTTC

j_call: TRBJ2-2
clone_size: -
v_call: TRBV25-1
d_call: -
cdr3_aa: CASKGTGNTGELFF
cdr3_nt: TGTGCCAGCAAAGGGACGGGGAACACCGGGGAGCTGTTTTTT

j_call: TRBJ2-5
clone_size: once
v_call: TRBV5-1
d_call: TRBD1
cdr3_aa: CASSVSTGKLTFSGTQYF
cdr3_nt: TGCGCCAGCAGCGTCTCGACAGGGAAACTAACGTTCTCGGGGACCCAGTACTTC

j_call: TRBJ2-3
clone_size: -
v_call: TRBV5-4
d_call: TRBD2
cdr3_aa: CASRTGTNTDTQYF
cdr3_nt: TGTGCCAGCAGAACCGGGACTAACACAGATACGCAGTATTTT

j_call: TRBJ2-7
clone_size: -
v_call: TRBV11-2
d_call: TRBD2
cdr3_aa: CASSFFGTRNYEQYF
cdr3_nt: TGTGCCAGCAGCTTTTTCGGGACTAGAAACTACGAGCAGTACTTC

j_call: TRBJ1-1
clone_size: -
v_call: TRBV10-2
d_call: -
cdr3_aa: CASSEWGTGTEAFF
cdr3_nt: TGCGCCAGCAGTGAATGGGGGACGGGCACTGAAGCTTTCTTT

j_call: TRBJ2-7
clone_size: -
v_call: TRBV11-2
d_call: -
cdr3_aa: CASSSIKGKVVPYEQYF
cdr3_nt: TGTGCCAGCAGCTCTATCAAGGGCAAGGTGGTCCCCTACGAGCAGTACTTC

j_call: TRBJ2-2
clone_size: -
v_call: TRBV11-2
d_call: -
cdr3_aa: CASSLGPFAGELFF
cdr3_nt: TGTGCCAGCAGCTTAGGCCCGTTCGCCGGGGAGCTGTTTTTT

j_call: TRBJ1-5
clone_size: -
v_call: TRBV28
d_call: -
cdr3_aa: CASSPTGFNQPQHF
cdr3_nt: TGTGCCAGCAGCCCAACAGGCTTCAATCAGCCCCAGCATTTT

j_call: TRBJ2-3
clone_size: -
v_call: TRBV11-2
d_call: TRBD1
cdr3_aa: CASSDRVKTDTQYF
cdr3_nt: TGTGCCAGCTCAGACAGGGTTAAAACAGATACGCAGTATTTT

j_call: TRBJ1-5
clone_size: -
v_call: TRBV4-3
d_call: TRBD1
cdr3_aa: CASSPRQGGNQPQHF
cdr3_nt: TGCGCCAGCAGCCCAAGACAGGGAGGCAATCAGCCCCAGCATTTT

j_call: TRBJ1-2
clone_size: -
v_call: TRBV11-2
d_call: -
cdr3_aa: CASSLMGAGYTF
cdr3_nt: TGTGCCAGCAGCTTAATGGGGGCTGGCTACACCTTC

j_call: TRBJ1-4
clone_size: -
v_call: TRBV5-1
d_call: -
cdr3_aa: CASSLVSKNEKLFF
cdr3_nt: TGCGCCAGCAGCTTGGTATCTAAGAATGAAAAACTGTTTTTT

j_call: TRBJ2-6
clone_size: -
v_call: TRBV6-4
d_call: TRBD1
cdr3_aa: CASSARQGAGSGANVLTF
cdr3_nt: TGTGCCAGCAGCGCTAGACAGGGAGCCGGCTCTGGGGCCAACGTCCTGACTTTC

j_call: TRBJ1-1
clone_size: once
v_call: TRBV27
d_call: -
cdr3_aa: CASSLTGTTEAFF
cdr3_nt: TGTGCCAGCAGTTTAACGGGGACTACTGAAGCTTTCTTT

j_call: TRBJ1-5
clone_size: -
v_call: TRBV7-8
d_call: -
cdr3_aa: CASSDTRGQPQHF
cdr3_nt: TGTGCCAGCAGTGACACGAGGGGTCAGCCCCAGCATTTT

j_call: TRBJ2-7
clone_size: -
v_call: TRBV5-6
d_call: -
cdr3_aa: CASSLPGRSEQYF
cdr3_nt: TGTGCCAGCAGCTTGCCCGGTCGGTCCGAGCAGTACTTC

j_call: TRBJ1-3
clone_size: -
v_call: TRBV28
d_call: -
cdr3_aa: CASSLADLPRNTIYF
cdr3_nt: TGTGCCAGCAGTTTAGCCGATCTTCCGCGAAACACCATATATTTT

j_call: TRBJ2-2
clone_size: -
v_call: TRBV5-1
d_call: -
cdr3_aa: CASSFSGVGELFF
cdr3_nt: TGCGCCAGCAGCTTTTCCGGAGTCGGGGAGCTGTTTTTT

j_call: TRBJ1-1
clone_size: -
v_call: TRBV29-1
d_call: -
cdr3_aa: CSVEVWGGNTEAFF
cdr3_nt: TGCAGCGTTGAAGTCTGGGGGGGCAACACTGAAGCTTTCTTT

j_call: TRBJ2-3
clone_size: -
v_call: TRBV7-9
d_call: TRBD1
cdr3_aa: CASSWPGTGVTDTQYF
cdr3_nt: TGTGCCAGCAGCTGGCCGGGGACAGGGGTAACAGATACGCAGTATTTT

j_call: TRBJ2-7
clone_size: -
v_call: TRBV29-1
d_call: TRBD2
cdr3_aa: CSGTSGNSYEQYF
cdr3_nt: TGCAGCGGGACTAGCGGCAACTCCTACGAGCAGTACTTC

j_call: TRBJ2-3
clone_size: -
v_call: TRBV29-1
d_call: -
cdr3_aa: CSVSAEGDTQYF
cdr3_nt: TGCAGCGTCTCAGCGGAGGGGGATACGCAGTATTTT

j_call: TRBJ2-7
clone_size: -
v_call: TRBV30
d_call: -
cdr3_aa: CAWRLGSSYEQYF
cdr3_nt: TGTGCCTGGAGATTGGGGTCCTCCTACGAGCAGTACTTC

j_call: TRBJ2-1
clone_size: -
v_call: TRBV25-1
d_call: -
cdr3_aa: CASSEYRGRYNEQFF
cdr3_nt: TGTGCCAGCAGTGAATACAGGGGCCGATACAATGAGCAGTTCTTC

j_call: TRBJ2-1
clone_size: -
v_call: TRBV5-1
d_call: TRBD2
cdr3_aa: CASSPPGGRNEQFF
cdr3_nt: TGCGCCAGCAGCCCCCCGGGGGGAAGAAATGAGCAGTTCTTC

j_call: TRBJ1-5
clone_size: -
v_call: TRBV7-2
d_call: TRBD1
cdr3_aa: CASSYTGAPQPQHF
cdr3_nt: TGTGCCAGCAGCTACACAGGGGCTCCCCAGCCCCAGCATTTT

j_call: TRBJ1-4
clone_size: once
v_call: TRBV2
d_call: TRBD1
cdr3_aa: CASSGQGGADEKLFF
cdr3_nt: TGTGCCAGCAGCGGACAGGGGGGGGCTGATGAAAAACTGTTTTTT

j_call: TRBJ1-4
clone_size: once
v_call: TRBV5-6
d_call: -
cdr3_aa: CASSLKPAGSEKLFF
cdr3_nt: TGTGCCAGCAGCTTGAAGCCGGCAGGGAGTGAAAAACTGTTTTTT

j_call: TRBJ2-7
clone_size: -
v_call: TRBV21-1
d_call: -
cdr3_aa: CASNPAYEQYF
cdr3_nt: TGTGCCAGCAATCCAGCTTACGAGCAGTACTTC

j_call: TRBJ2-1
clone_size: -
v_call: TRBV20-1
d_call: -
cdr3_aa: CSASSDLEQFF
cdr3_nt: TGCAGTGCTAGCTCCGACCTCGAGCAGTTCTTC